Below are 17 T cell receptor beta chains sequenced from a single sample in a study of cytomegalovirus exposure and HLA in healthy donors. With 60 Vbeta and 13 Jbeta primers, the PCR was carried out. Generated by immunoSEQ multiplex PCR, the TCRdb table keeps only in-frame clones and is missing some. The sample contains under 250,000 clones, roughly 83% of which appear only once. Material: PBMCs. The receptors here all came from a boy younger than 10 in good health and CMV-seronegative.

The chain carries TRBV15 and TRBJ1-5; D perhaps matches TRBD1 (5 bases). The V gene's germline CDR1 is LNHNV and CDR2 YYDKDF (reference sequence). The V end was cut by 8 bases, the J end by 8 bases, with 13 bases between. The CDR3 length is 12 residues. Here the CDR3 reads CATRAGMKPQHF. The CDR3 DNA reads TGTGCCACCCGGGCAGGGATGAAGCCCCAGCATTTT.

The rearrangement joins TRBV27 to TRBJ2-5; no definite D call. V shed 1 base and J shed 3 bases, with 6 bases lying between them. The CDR3 is made up of 13 amino acids. Germline V gives CDR1 MNHEY, CDR2 SMNVEV (reference sequence). CDR3 residues: CASSLYPEETQYF. CDR3 in DNA: TGTGCCAGCAGTTTATATCCCGAAGAGACCCAGTACTTC.

The chain carries TRBV19 and TRBJ1-2; D possibly corresponds to TRBD1 (5 bases). Trimming left V 5 bases short and J 4 bases short, with 11 bases between. The CDR3 spans 13 residues. Germline loops: CDR1 LNHDA, CDR2 SQIVND (reference sequence). The CDR3 here is CASSDQTVYGYTF. CDR3 bases: TGTGCCAGTAGTGACCAGACAGTCTATGGCTACACCTTC.

The chain combines TRBV7-9 with TRBJ2-7; TRBD1 matches 11 bases. The V gene end was trimmed by 4 bases and the J gene end by 2 bases; junction bases not matched to a gene: 4. The CDR3 has 15 amino acids. Germline CDR1 is SEHNR and CDR2 is FQNEAQ (reference sequence). The CDR3 region is CASSSGQGGTYEQYF. The CDR3 DNA sequence: TGTGCCAGCAGCTCGGGACAGGGGGGAACCTACGAGCAGTACTTC.

The gene calls are TRBV11-2 and TRBJ2-7; 12 bases match TRBD2. The V segment lost 2 bases and the J segment 5 bases; nucleotides outside the gene matches: 4. Germline CDR1 is SGHAT and CDR2 is FQNNGV. CDR3 length equals 15 residues. The CDR3 sequence: CASSLSSGGADEQYF. The CDR3 coding sequence is TGTGCCAGCAGCTTATCTAGCGGGGGGGCAGACGAGCAGTACTTC.

The chain employs TRBV30 and TRBJ2-1, with D possibly TRBD1 on 6 matching bases. Trimming took 0 bases from V and 8 from J, leaving 23 bases between them. This CDR3 has 17 amino acids. The V gene's germline CDR1 is GTSNPN and CDR2 SVGIG (reference sequence). The CDR3 loop reads CAWSVRMGAGPLDEQFF. The CDR3 region has the DNA TGTGCCTGGAGTGTACGAATGGGGGCAGGGCCTTTGGATGAGCAGTTCTTC. Full variable domain (missing parts from reference TRBV30 and TRBJ2-1): SQTIHQWPATLVQPVGSPLSLECTVEGTSNPNLYWYRQAAGRGLQLLFYSVGIGQISSEVPQNLSASRPQDRQFILSSKKLLLSDSGFYLCAWSVRMGAGPLDEQFFGPGTRLTVL.

The V and J genes are TRBV7-9 and TRBJ2-7; 7 bases fit TRBD1. The V gene end was trimmed by 3 bases and the J gene end by 5 bases; junction bases not matched to a gene: 7. Germline V gene lookup returns CDR1 SEHNR and CDR2 FQNEAQ (reference sequence). CDR3 length: 14 residues. In DNA, the CDR3 is TGTGCCAGCAGCTTGTTACAGGGGTCCAACGAGCAGTACTTC. Translating gives CASSLLQGSNEQYF.

This clone has more than one count but fewer than ten. The V and J genes are TRBV6-5 and TRBJ2-6, with D possibly matching TRBD2 (5 bases). V dropped 2 bases and J dropped 1 base, with 9 bases sitting between them. The germline V gene encodes CDR1 MNHEY and CDR2 SVGAGI. The CDR3 length is 16 residues. CDR3 sequence (DNA): TGTGCCAGCAGTTACGAGGGCTTATCTGGGGCCAACGTCCTGACTTTC. This codes for CASSYEGLSGANVLTF.

V gene TRBV2 combines with J gene TRBJ1-1; 7 bases line up with TRBD1. The junction had 18 bases not matched to a gene; V was cut back by 6 bases and J by 2 bases. This CDR3 is built from 18 residues. Germline-derived CDR1 and CDR2 are SNHLY and FYNNEI. The CDR3 DNA follows: TGTGCCAGCAGATTTACCCCCGCAGCCGGGACAGAAAACACTGAAGCTTTCTTT. Translation: CASRFTPAAGTENTEAFF.

CDR3 region: CASSGGQYSNQPQHF. CDR3 in DNA: TGTGCCAGCAGCGGGGGACAGTATAGCAATCAGCCCCAGCATTTT. V and J are TRBV7-9 and TRBJ1-5; 7 bases align to TRBD1. Trimming removed 5 bases from V and 0 bases from J; junction bases left unmatched: 4. The CDR3 spans 15 residues. Germline V gene data show CDR1 as SEHNR and CDR2 as FQNEAQ (reference sequence).

This clone was observed a few times. The V call is TRBV4-2, the J call TRBJ1-5; 7 bases are shared with TRBD1. CDR1 and CDR2 (germline): LGHNA, YNFKEQ. Trimming cost V 4 bases and J 0 bases; bases outside gene matches: 6. The CDR3 contains 16 residues. CDR3 region: CASSPTGLVSNQPQHF. The CDR3 DNA sequence: TGTGCCAGCAGCCCGACAGGGCTTGTTAGCAATCAGCCCCAGCATTTT.

V is TRBV30 and J is TRBJ2-5; D is possibly TRBD2 (5 bases). V lost 5 bases to trimming and J lost 9 bases, with 10 bases between them. CDR3 size: 10 residues. Germline V CDR1 and CDR2: GTSNPN, SVGIG (reference sequence). The CDR3 is CAWGAEAQYF. The CDR3 DNA reads TGTGCCTGGGGAGCGGAGGCCCAGTACTTC.

J is TRBJ2-7 and V is TRBV19; no clear D gene. Trimming stripped 4 bases from V and 1 base from J, with 11 bases between. CDR1 LNHDA and CDR2 SQIVND come from the germline V gene (reference sequence). The CDR3 extends over 14 amino acids. The CDR3 spells CASSTGSGSYEQYF. CDR3 DNA sequence: TGTGCCAGTAGTACTGGGTCGGGTTCCTACGAGCAGTACTTC.

The V gene is TRBV6-5, the J gene TRBJ1-1, with 7 bases that match TRBD1. Germline CDR1 and CDR2: MNHEY and SVGAGI. The ends lost 5 bases at V and 4 bases at J; junction bases unmatched: 7. The CDR3 has 14 amino acids. The CDR3 region has the DNA TGTGCCAGCAGTCCCGCAGGGGGGAGCACTGAAGCTTTCTTT. Amino acid sequence: CASSPAGGSTEAFF.

The V gene is TRBV2, the J gene TRBJ2-2; D gene unclear. The CDR3 totals 16 residues. Germline V gene data show CDR1 as SNHLY and CDR2 as FYNNEI. The ends were cut back, 7 bases at V and 1 base at J, with 16 bases in the middle. CDR3 DNA: TGTGCCAGCATGTCCCTCGGCCACAGGAACACCGGGGAGCTGTTTTTT. Translating it yields CASMSLGHRNTGELFF.

The chain has TRBV5-1 and TRBJ2-7, with 13 bases matching TRBD2. Germline V gene sequence: CDR1 SGHRS, CDR2 YFSETQ. This CDR3 comprises 15 residues. The junction had 7 bases not matched to a gene; V was cut back by 4 bases and J by 6 bases. CDR3 sequence reads: CASSVGLAGVGEQYF. The CDR3, as DNA: TGCGCCAGCAGCGTAGGACTAGCGGGAGTGGGCGAGCAGTACTTC.

The chain couples TRBV19 to TRBJ1-6; D is unclear. CDR3 size: 14 residues. The germline V gene has CDR1 LNHDA and CDR2 SQIVND (reference sequence). This CDR3 is CATTESSYNSPLHF. In DNA form, the CDR3 reads TGTGCGACAACAGAATCCTCCTATAATTCACCCCTCCACTTT.